The rows below give T cell receptor beta chains drawn from one sample of a study of blood T cell repertoires in COVID-19. Profiled with immunoSEQ multiplex PCR; TCRdb holds only in-frame clones, not every one. The table records fewer than 250,000 clones, roughly 84% of them present only once. Specimen: peripheral blood. The receptor source for this set is an elderly woman with COVID-19, enrolled during active disease. The CDR3 runs from the conserved cysteine through the conserved F or W. Each record gives: clone size, J gene, V gene, CDR3 protein. Size tells how often a clone was seen (once, few, many) or the class of an expanded clone, and some rows leave it out.

-,TRBJ1-5,TRBV20-1,CSASWDREKAQHF
-,TRBJ1-1,TRBV6-2/TRBV6-3,CASSNARLGANTEAFF
-,TRBJ2-4,TRBV19,CASSMGTGTKNIQYF
once,TRBJ1-6,TRBV30,CAWTLRGQNSPLHF
-,TRBJ2-2,TRBV2,CASRSGGGIHTGELFF
-,TRBJ2-5,TRBV6-5,CASSPNPRETQYF
-,TRBJ2-3,TRBV20-1,CSAFGLGTQYF
-,TRBJ1-2,TRBV15,CATSRVTGPGEGYTF
-,TRBJ2-5,TRBV7-2,CASSLVSSLTGALQETQYF
-,TRBJ1-6,TRBV5-5,CASSRTVTDYNSPLHF
-,TRBJ1-5,TRBV16,CASVQGTGNQPQHF
-,TRBJ1-5,TRBV11-2,CASSEGQLNQPQHF
-,TRBJ2-5,TRBV3-1/TRBV3-2,CASSQTRQAMGTQYF
few,TRBJ1-4,TRBV18,CASSQTGSGEKLFF
-,TRBJ1-6,TRBV5-1,CASSSGGLGNSPLHF
-,TRBJ2-5,TRBV9,CASSVGPETQYF
-,TRBJ1-1,TRBV3-1/TRBV3-2,CASSQGQGREAFF
few,TRBJ2-3,TRBV7-3,CASSSQQGNTQYF
-,TRBJ1-4,TRBV7-2,CASSFQGSTNEKLFF
-,TRBJ2-5,TRBV3-1/TRBV3-2,CASSQGNSGEYF
-,TRBJ2-7,TRBV25-1,CASSEVRGIGYEQYF
-,TRBJ1-2,TRBV6-6,CASSYSGDSYSYGYTF
-,TRBJ2-2,TRBV7-2,CASSLQAQGGTGELFF
-,TRBJ2-7,TRBV5-4,CASSPGLAPYEQYF
once,TRBJ2-7,TRBV30,CAWSVGGATYEQYF
-,TRBJ1-5,TRBV24-1,CATRKQGPNQPQHF
-,TRBJ2-5,TRBV2,CASSGVAGGLETQYF
-,TRBJ1-2,TRBV11-2,CASSSGTGGKGYTF
once,TRBJ2-7,TRBV7-7,CASSHPGGEQYF
once,TRBJ2-1,TRBV29-1,CSVEPISRDRNEQFF
-,TRBJ2-1,TRBV3-1/TRBV3-2,CASRNGGGAYNEQFF
-,TRBJ1-5,TRBV19,CASSIDLRVAHQPQHF
-,TRBJ2-4,TRBV6-2/TRBV6-3,CASSYPTLAGGLLAKNIQYF
-,TRBJ2-1,TRBV19,CASSITSVLAGGRNEQFF
-,TRBJ2-3,TRBV11-2,CASSLVGLAGNTDTQYF
-,TRBJ2-5,TRBV7-2,CASSWGLAGVQETQYF
once,TRBJ2-6,TRBV7-9,CASGGSSGANVLTF
-,TRBJ2-7,TRBV11-2,CASSPRLQGYYEQYF
-,TRBJ1-4,TRBV9,CASSVEEGATNEKLFF
few,TRBJ1-5,TRBV19,CASSRLQGAEPQHF
-,TRBJ1-2,TRBV6-1,CASSAYGQPSGYGYTF
-,TRBJ1-2,TRBV5-1,CASSFRSGWNGYTF
-,TRBJ2-3,TRBV3-1/TRBV3-2,CASSLFFSGTDTQYF
-,TRBJ2-5,TRBV6-5,CASSIGTSGVETQYF
-,TRBJ1-5,TRBV5-1,CASSAGQGNQPQHF
-,TRBJ2-2,TRBV18,CASSPLRTGPIDTGELFF
-,TRBJ2-1,TRBV30,CAWSGYSESEQFF
few,TRBJ1-5,TRBV28,CASRATGHFSPQHF